This note documents a single TCR beta chain sequence. The antigen is not known. This record belongs to a study of T cell responses to AZD1222 COVID-19 vaccine. Study in general: Recipients boosted at about 4 weeks or about 12 weeks are pooled.

Study results and caveats: Increases in Spike-specific TCR breadth and depth were seen after two AZD1222 doses. The donors showed a predominance of white British ancestry and of females, with possible underestimation of clonal diversity. At baseline, just five to seven AZD1222 recipients tested seropositive.

Germline V gives CDR1 MNHEY, CDR2 SVGAGI. The CDR3 loop spans 15 amino acids. The V gene end was trimmed by 6 bases and the J gene end by 6 bases; junction bases not matched to a gene: 11. The table came from immunoSEQ multiplex PCR; TCRdb's copy has only in-frame clones and leaves some out. Among 150,000 to 200,000 clones, around 92% were seen once, and the ten largest hold 1.3%. The receptor was derived from an adult in good health. The rearrangement links TRBV6-5 to TRBJ2-1, with 7 bases matching TRBD2. The sample in question was peripheral blood, obtained on day 0 of AZD1222 vaccination. CDR3 region: CASSDPGTTLNEQFF. The CDR3 DNA is TGTGCCAGCAGCGATCCCGGGACTACCCTCAATGAGCAGTTCTTC.